Each of the 20 T cell receptor beta chains below was sequenced from the same sample in a study of cytomegalovirus exposure and HLA in healthy donors. Vbeta (60) and Jbeta (13) primers were used in the PCR. TCRdb's table, derived via immunoSEQ multiplex PCR, lists solely in-frame clones and lacks some. The profile shows around 150,000 clones, roughly 76% of them singletons. The sample comprised PBMCs. The source is a man aged 18 to 29 in good health and CMV-seronegative.

The chain has TRBV5-1 and TRBJ2-3; 8 bases map to TRBD1. The CDR3 covers 16 residues. Germline CDR1 reads SGHRS; CDR2 reads YFSETQ. V was clipped by 4 bases and J by 1 base; unmatched bases: 8. This CDR3 reads CASSLWQGAGTDTQYF. CDR3 nucleotides: TGCGCCAGCAGCCTATGGCAGGGGGCCGGCACAGATACGCAGTATTTT.

The rearrangement uses TRBV2 and TRBJ2-7; tentatively, D is TRBD1 (6 bases). The CDR3 runs to 15 residues. V was trimmed by 6 bases and J by 2 bases, leaving 17 bases between them. Germline-derived CDR1 and CDR2 are SNHLY and FYNNEI. The CDR3: CASSREPGQAYEQYF. CDR3 sequence (DNA): TGTGCCAGCAGCCGTGAACCGGGACAAGCCTACGAGCAGTACTTC.

The rearrangement joins TRBV19 to TRBJ2-4; 7 nucleotides line up with TRBD2. CDR1 and CDR2 (germline): LNHDA, SQIVND (reference sequence). Trimming removed 3 bases from V and 3 bases from J; junction bases left unmatched: 8. This CDR3 comprises 16 residues. CDR3 in amino acids: CASSIEGAGIKNIQYF. CDR3 DNA: TGTGCCAGTAGTATTGAAGGAGCGGGAATCAAAAACATTCAGTACTTC.

This clone was detected a few times. The rearrangement joins TRBV6-1 to TRBJ2-1; D uncertain. There are 15 residues in the CDR3. Between the trimmed V and J ends, which lost 0 bases and 7 bases, there was a span of 13 bases. CDR1 is MNHNS and CDR2 is SASEGT in the germline V gene. The CDR3 DNA sequence: TGTGCCAGCAGTGAAGCATATTCCCCCCGTAATGAGCAGTTCTTC. Amino acid sequence: CASSEAYSPRNEQFF.

This chain links TRBV6-5 with TRBJ2-6; D is unresolved. The V gene's germline CDR1 is MNHEY and CDR2 SVGAGI. V lost 0 bases and J 0 bases, leaving 6 bases between the germline ends. The CDR3 covers 16 residues. The chain's CDR3 is CASSYSQTSGANVLTF. For the CDR3, the DNA is TGTGCCAGCAGTTACTCACAGACCTCTGGGGCCAACGTCCTGACTTTC.

This chain uses TRBV19 with TRBJ2-5; D gene unclear. The closer fit of TRBJ2-7 to the DNA end suggests the J call may be wrong. The CDR3 extends over 15 amino acids. Germline V gene sequence: CDR1 LNHDA, CDR2 SQIVND (reference sequence). The CDR3 spells CASSITRTESYEQYF. CDR3 nucleotides: TGTGCCAGTAGTATAACGAGAACAGAGAGCTACGAGCAGTACTTC.

The gene calls are TRBV29-1 and TRBJ1-1, with unresolved D. V was cut by 4 bases and J by 2 bases, with 8 bases left in between. The CDR3 runs 12 residues. Germline CDR1 SQVTM, CDR2 ANQGSEA. The CDR3, as DNA: TGCAGCGTTGTTGCAGTTAACACTGAAGCTTTCTTT. It codes for CSVVAVNTEAFF.

This chain links TRBV7-9 with TRBJ2-1, with D possibly being TRBD1 (6 bases). Germline CDR1 and CDR2: SEHNR and FQNEAQ (reference sequence). V was trimmed by 4 bases and J by 9 bases, leaving 19 bases between them. The CDR3 is 15 amino acids. The CDR3 region is CASSSPTGRASEQFF. DNA of the CDR3: TGTGCCAGCAGCTCCCCGACAGGAAGGGCAAGTGAGCAGTTCTTC.

V is TRBV19 and J is TRBJ1-2; possible D gene TRBD1, 6 bases. V lost 10 bases to trimming and J lost 10 bases, with 16 bases between them. Germline V lookup: CDR1 LNHDA, CDR2 SQIVND (reference sequence). The CDR3 consists of 11 residues. The CDR3 sequence: CAIRDNGLYTF. For the CDR3, the DNA is TGTGCCATCCGGGACAACGGACTCTACACCTTC.

This rearrangement joins TRBV2 to TRBJ1-4; weak D call: TRBD1 (6 bases). V was clipped by 10 bases and J by 8 bases, with 11 bases between them. The CDR3 consists of 11 residues. From germline, CDR1 is SNHLY and CDR2 FYNNEI. In nucleotides, the CDR3 is TGTGCCATCCGGGACACCGAAAAACTGTTTTTT. As protein: CAIRDTEKLFF.

V is TRBV11-2 and J is TRBJ2-7; 8 bases agree with TRBD2. The CDR3 length is 15 residues. The V gene end was trimmed by 0 bases and the J gene end by 0 bases; junction bases not matched to a gene: 1. CDR1 SGHAT and CDR2 FQNNGV come from the germline V gene. The CDR3 region has the DNA TGTGCCAGCAGCTTAGATCGGGGGGGCTCCTACGAGCAGTACTTC. This gives the protein CASSLDRGGSYEQYF. Together with reference TRBV11-2 and TRBJ2-7, the CDR3 gives the full variable domain: EAGVAQSPRYKIIEKRQSVAFWCNPISGHATLYWYQQILGQGPKLLIQFQNNGVVDDSQLPKDRFSAERLKGVDSTLKIQPAKLEDSAVYLCASSLDRGGSYEQYFGPGTRLTVT.

This clone has only a few counts. V gene TRBV6-6 combines with J gene TRBJ1-2; D is perhaps TRBD1 (5 bases). The CDR3 is 14 amino acids. The ends were cut back, 4 bases at V and 5 bases at J, with 14 bases in the middle. CDR1 is MNHNY, CDR2 SVGAGI, per germline (reference sequence). CDR3 sequence: CASSWEAGGYGYTF. DNA of the CDR3: TGTGCCAGCAGTTGGGAGGCGGGGGGATATGGCTACACCTTC.

The rearrangement joins TRBV7-2 to TRBJ2-7; no definite D call. Germline V gene sequence: CDR1 SGHTA, CDR2 FQGNSA. Between the trimmed V and J ends, which lost 3 bases and 4 bases, there was a span of 13 bases. The CDR3 covers 14 residues. CDR3 residues: CASSFTWSGYEQYF. The CDR3 region has the DNA TGTGCCAGCAGCTTCACGTGGTCGGGTTACGAGCAGTACTTC.

The rearrangement joins TRBV7-8 to TRBJ2-7, with D maybe TRBD2 (5 bases). Germline V lookup: CDR1 SGHVS, CDR2 FQNEAQ. Trimming took off 5 bases at V and 3 bases at J, with 17 bases between the two ends. The CDR3 loop spans 15 amino acids. CDR3 sequence reads: CASSLDRTPFYEQYF. Here the CDR3 DNA reads TGTGCCAGCAGCCTAGATAGGACTCCTTTCTACGAGCAGTACTTC.

The chain uses TRBV2 and TRBJ2-2, with TRBD2 identical over 10 bases. V trimming: 2 bases; J trimming: 4 bases; junction bases outside the gene matches: 1. The CDR3 has 15 residues. The germline gives CDR1 SNHLY, CDR2 FYNNEI. As DNA, the CDR3 is TGTGCCAGCAGTGAACGGACTAGCGGCACCGGGGAGCTGTTTTTT. Its translation is CASSERTSGTGELFF. Full variable domain (remainder filled in from reference TRBV2 and TRBJ2-2): EPEVTQTPSHQVTQMGQEVILRCVPISNHLYFYWYRQILGQKVEFLVSFYNNEISEKSEIFDDQFSVERPDGSNFTLKIRSTKLEDSAMYFCASSERTSGTGELFFGEGSRLTVL.

As for this clone: Additional DNA sequences in this sample encode the identical CDR3. The chain links TRBV7-9 to TRBJ1-1, with D unresolved. The CDR3 contains 13 residues. CDR1 and CDR2 from the germline V gene are SEHNR and FQNEAQ (reference sequence). Trimming removed 1 base at V and 1 base at J, with 4 bases between. The DNA for the CDR3 is TGTGCCAGCAGCTTAGGACAGAACACTGAAGCTTTCTTT. This sequence encodes CASSLGQNTEAFF.

The genes are TRBV15 and TRBJ2-7; maybe TRBD1 (6 bases). The CDR3 is made up of 17 amino acids. The ends were cut back, 1 base at V and 4 bases at J, with 20 bases in the middle. CDR1 is LNHNV and CDR2 is YYDKDF in the germline V gene (reference sequence). CDR3 in DNA: TGTGCCACCAGCAGAGGGGGGCATGGGGGTTTAAGGTACGAGCAGTACTTC. Residues: CATSRGGHGGLRYEQYF. Variable domain in full (rest from reference TRBV15 and TRBJ2-7): DAMVIQNPRYQVTQFGKPVTLSCSQTLNHNVMYWYQQKSSQAPKLLFHYYDKDFNNEADTPDNFQSRRPNTSFCFLDIRSPGLGDTAMYLCATSRGGHGGLRYEQYFGPGTRLTVT.

This chain joins TRBV6-5 and TRBJ2-7; TRBD1 matches 9 bases. V shed 5 bases and J 7 bases; nucleotides not matched to a gene: 0. Germline-derived CDR1 and CDR2 are MNHEY and SVGAGI. The CDR3 extends over 11 amino acids. This chain's CDR3 is CASSGQGEQYF. CDR3 coding DNA: TGTGCCAGCAGTGGACAGGGGGAGCAGTACTTC.

The chain carries TRBV4-1 and TRBJ2-1; 8 bases are shared with TRBD2. The junction had 9 bases not matched to a gene; V was cut back by 1 base and J by 7 bases. There are 16 residues in the CDR3. The V gene's germline CDR1 is MGHRA and CDR2 YSYEKL. The CDR3 region is CASSQGTSRYTNEQFF. CDR3 coding DNA: TGCGCCAGCAGCCAAGGGACTAGCCGATACACTAATGAGCAGTTCTTC.

V is TRBV5-1 and J is TRBJ1-2, with 7 bases identical to TRBD1. Germline V gives CDR1 SGHRS, CDR2 YFSETQ. Trimming took 4 bases from V and 2 from J; bases not matched to a gene: 5. CDR3 length: 14 amino acids. In DNA, the CDR3 is TGCGCCAGCAGCCCAGGGGGAACAAACTATGGCTACACCTTC. Protein product: CASSPGGTNYGYTF.